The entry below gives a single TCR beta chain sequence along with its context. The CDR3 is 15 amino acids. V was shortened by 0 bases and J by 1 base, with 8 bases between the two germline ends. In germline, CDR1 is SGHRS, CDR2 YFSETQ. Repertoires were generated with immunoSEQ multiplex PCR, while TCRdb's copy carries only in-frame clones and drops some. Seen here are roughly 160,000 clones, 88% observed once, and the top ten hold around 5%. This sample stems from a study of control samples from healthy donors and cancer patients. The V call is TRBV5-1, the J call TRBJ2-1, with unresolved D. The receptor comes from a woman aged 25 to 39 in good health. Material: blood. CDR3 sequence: CASSLVSLSYNEQFF. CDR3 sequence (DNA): TGCGCCAGCAGCTTGGTCTCTTTATCCTACAATGAGCAGTTCTTC.